This T cell receptor (beta chain) came from a study of blood T cell repertoires in COVID-19. Whole-study context: Sample material is recorded as cDNA or gDNA derived from T cells, B-cell-depleted T cells, or PBMCs.

What the recovered Cohort 3 donors had was two negative PCRs, clearance, or symptom resolution. This CDR3 is built from 16 residues. V was shortened by 1 base and J by 2 bases, with 13 bases between the two germline ends. Germline CDR1 LGHDT, CDR2 YNNKEL (reference sequence). Clones were sequenced by immunoSEQ multiplex PCR, and TCRdb holds only the in-frame ones, with some missing. Among some 310,000 clones listed, around nine tenths were seen once. Sequencing was carried out using PBMCs or T cells enriched from blood (not recorded which). This chain uses TRBV3-1 (or the pseudogene TRBV3-2) with TRBJ2-3; D may be TRBD2 (5 bases). The origin of this receptor is a woman aged 25 to 39 who had recovered from COVID-19. For the CDR3, the DNA is TGTGCCAGCAGCCAAGTAACTAGACCTCACACAGATACGCAGTATTTT. Translation: CASSQVTRPHTDTQYF.